This TCR beta chain came from a study of graft-versus-host responses after intestinal transplantation (dated by TCRdb to the early 2020s). As for the study more broadly: The transplants that recipients got were multivisceral, liver-intestinal, or isolated intestinal. Every recipient was given anti-thymocyte globulin induction, followed by approximately 3 years of maintenance tacrolimus and steroids. Alloreactive clones were identified by sequencing pre-transplant mixed lymphocyte reaction products and comparing these products with unstimulated pre-transplant donor and recipient T cells. The cohort enrolled under 25 intestinal transplant recipients including one retransplant, and a few patients lacking pretransplant specimens were excluded. A peak of at least 4% donor T cells among recipient peripheral blood mononuclear cells was the definition used for donor T cell macrochimerism. Bulk TCR-beta CDR3 sequencing was used to track graft-versus-host and host-versus-graft alloreactive T cell clones in the graft, circulation and bone marrow after intestinal transplantation. Rather than going through the commercial service, samples from a few later patients were sequenced in-house on an Illumina MiSeq and processed with MiXCR. The research as a whole found: Early after transplant, peak levels of circulating GvH clones were associated with declines in HvG clones. GvH clones turned up in recipient bone marrow, with some appearing earlier in ileal mucosa or blood, a pattern consistent with an intestinal mucosal origin. The conclusions were limited by the relatively low number and heterogeneity of the intestinal transplant patients. In the allografts of patients with donor T cell macrochimerism, GvH to HvG T cell clonal ratios were high.

This clone was picked up a small number of times. Per-base qualities were not stored, and no clone one base away is much larger. The library came from the immunoSEQ multiplex PCR assay. In most patients, genomic DNA was isolated using the Qiagen DNeasy Blood and Tissue Kit and sent frozen to Adaptive Biotechnologies for TCR sequencing. Adaptive Biotechnologies carried out high-throughput TCR-beta CDR3 sequencing of genomic DNA for most patients. Under the source paper's analysis protocol: TCR sequencing data were retrieved from Adaptive's ImmunoSEQ software for 15 to 20 patients, whereas three other patients were processed with MiXCR and VDJtools. CD4 versus CD8 sorting errors were corrected by removing sequences found in both subsets at a frequency ratio below 5:1. CDR3 nucleotide sequences shared by donor and recipient were removed because the origin of these sequences could not be assigned. At least 2-fold expansion over unstimulated cells and a minimum CFSE-low frequency of 0.002% (template counts) or 0.001% (read counts) were required for clones to be classified as alloreactive. Clones were considered mappable if detected in sequenced pre-transplant spleen, lymph node, or MLR CFSE-low populations of the donor or recipient. The cumulative frequency of alloreactive clones was calculated as a percentage of all sequences, weighted by copy number. TCRdb's version of the immuneACCESS table is confined to in-frame rearrangements and falls short of the full clone set. An unresolved V gene accounts for under half of the shortfall where checked; the remainder is of unknown origin. Clone size and V and J calls were adopted from that table, with D and trimming inferred from the DNA. The sample table lists about 21,000 clones, 33% of them with a count of one. The ten largest clones take up roughly 8.4% of the sample.

There are 15 amino acids in the CDR3, from cysteine to phenylalanine inclusive. The kept DNA is CDR3 alone, 45 bases in frame from the first base. CDR1 and CDR2 are read off the germline V gene as LGHNA and YNFKEQ. Trimming removed 0 bases from V and 3 bases from J, leaving 10 bases between the germline ends. The time point label, read with the paper, signifies: cells obtained before transplantation from donor or recipient. Mixed lymphocyte reactions plated 200,000 CFSE-labeled pre-transplant responders with 200,000 irradiated violet-dye-labeled stimulators and were cultured for about 6 days. After the mixed lymphocyte reaction, proliferating CD3+CD4+CFSE-low and CD3+CD8+CFSE-low responder cells were FACS-sorted on a BD Influx sorter.

Source: alloreactive CD8+ T cells from a mixed lymphocyte reaction culture, taken before intestinal transplant. What this sample's cell subset or site label stands for: CFSE-low proliferating T cells sorted from approximately 6-day pre-transplant mixed lymphocyte reaction (GvH or HvG direction). The sequence is built from TRBV4-2 and TRBJ2-3; matching of 6 bases hints at TRBD1 as the D gene. The TCR comes from a human patient who received an intestinal transplant. The CDR3 corresponds to CASSQDTGWTDTQYF. The sequenced DNA is TGTGCCAGCAGCCAAGATACAGGGTGGACAGATACGCAGTATTTT.